The text below deals with one TCR beta chain. This CDR3 spans 17 amino acids. The V gene lost 0 bases and the J gene lost 5 bases, with 16 bases spanning the gap. Germline loops: CDR1 LGHNA, CDR2 YNFKEQ. Sequencing used immunoSEQ multiplex PCR; TCRdb keeps in-frame clones, though not all of them. The sample has some 81,000 clones, approximately 85% seen once; the top ten hold more than 15%. This entry is derived from a study of identifying expanded T cells in peripheral blood. The genes are TRBV4-2 and TRBJ2-2; TRBD2 might be the D (6 bases). The sequence was collected from a person aged 18 to 70 in good health. Specimen: blood. Here the CDR3 reads CASSQDSAGMGTGELFF. The DNA for the CDR3 is TGTGCCAGCAGCCAAGACAGCGCGGGAATGGGTACCGGGGAGCTGTTTTTT.